This passage covers 18 T cell receptor beta chains from one sample sequenced in a study of CD8 T cells in ankylosing spondylitis. TCRdb re-called the 5' RACE reads with MiXCR, one entry per CDR3 protein. The sample gives around 150,000 distinct CDR3 sequences, around 19% of which show up once; about 8% is in the top ten. Sequencing was performed on blood, either unsorted or a sorted T cell fraction (not recorded which). The receptors derive from a male donor with ankylosing spondylitis or in good health (not recorded which).

This clonotype was seen more than once but under ten times. The CDR3 spells CASKKRGAGTDTQYF. Written as DNA, the CDR3 is TGTGCCAGCAAAAAAAGAGGGGCTGGCACAGATACGCAGTATTTT. The chain combines TRBV6-5 with TRBJ2-3; possibly TRBD1 or TRBD2 for D (5 bases each). Germline CDR1 and CDR2: MNHEY and SVGAGI. V was shortened by 7 bases and J by 1 base, with 15 bases between the two germline ends. The CDR3 runs 15 residues.

This clonotype appeared a few times. The chain combines TRBV6-5 with TRBJ1-6; the D is unclear. CDR3 length: 14 amino acids. Germline V gives CDR1 MNHEY, CDR2 SVGAGI. The V gene lost 2 bases and the J gene lost 5 bases, with 7 bases spanning the gap. In nucleotides, the CDR3 is TGTGCCAGCAGTTACAGGGAGGATAATTCACCCCTCCACTTT. Protein product: CASSYREDNSPLHF.

This clonotype was recorded many times. The rearrangement joins TRBV12-3 or TRBV12-4 to TRBJ2-6; D uncertain. V was pared by 5 bases and J by 0 bases, with 8 bases between. The CDR3 contains 15 residues. CDR3: CASSARGSGANVLTF. The CDR3 nucleotides read TGTGCCAGCAGTGCCCGTGGCTCTGGGGCCAACGTCCTGACTTTC.

V gene TRBV4-2 combines with J gene TRBJ2-7, with 14 bases lining up with TRBD2. Germline assignment: CDR1 LGHNA and CDR2 YNFKEQ. The trim removed 4 bases at V and 4 bases at J, leaving 15 bases unmatched. This CDR3 spans 19 amino acids. The CDR3 nucleotides are TGTGCCAGCAGCCGCAGCGCGGGACTAGCGGGAGACAAGATGTACGAGCAGTACTTC. It encodes CASSRSAGLAGDKMYEQYF.

The sample holds many counts of this clonotype. The V gene is TRBV24-1, the J gene TRBJ2-7; 8 bases line up with TRBD1. This CDR3 contains 16 residues. V was pared by 3 bases and J by 2 bases, with 8 bases of the junction left unmatched. From germline, CDR1 is KGHDR and CDR2 SFDVKD. The CDR3 is CATSDPRDRRPYEQYF. Here the CDR3 DNA reads TGTGCCACCAGTGATCCCCGGGACAGGCGACCCTACGAGCAGTACTTC.

This clonotype was seen ten or more times. The chain carries TRBV5-1 and TRBJ2-5; tentatively, D is TRBD2 (5 bases). Per germline, CDR1 SGHRS and CDR2 YFSETQ. The V end lost 3 bases, the J end lost 2 bases, and 14 bases lay between the germline ends. This CDR3 has 15 amino acids. CDR3 DNA: TGCGCCAGCAGCTCGTTCCCGGGAACTCAAGAGACCCAGTACTTC. Translated, it gives CASSSFPGTQETQYF.

This clonotype has at least ten counts. The V gene is TRBV10-3, the J gene TRBJ2-1; TRBD1 might be the D (5 bases). This CDR3 is built from 16 residues. Germline values: CDR1 ENHRY, CDR2 SYGVKD. Trimming cost V 6 bases and J 1 base, with 16 bases left between them. The CDR3 is CAISSPGGASYNEQFF. The DNA for the CDR3 is TGTGCCATCAGCAGTCCAGGTGGGGCATCCTACAATGAGCAGTTCTTC.

Many counts were recorded for this clonotype. This chain uses TRBV6-1 with TRBJ2-1; tentative D call: TRBD1 (6 bases). V was clipped by 5 bases and J by 5 bases, with 13 bases between them. Germline V gene data show CDR1 as MNHNS and CDR2 as SASEGT. The CDR3 contains 14 residues. CDR3 sequence (DNA): TGTGCCAGCAGTCGTGGGACATATAACAATGAGCAGTTCTTC. Translating gives CASSRGTYNNEQFF.

As regards this clonotype: The junction differs from germline at one of its ends, possibly a read error. This chain joins TRBV20-1 and TRBJ2-7; 7 bases fit TRBD1. The CDR3 totals 12 residues. Germline V lookup: CDR1 DFQATT, CDR2 SNEGSKA (reference sequence). CDR3 in amino acids: CSAKGQSYEQYF. In DNA, the CDR3 is TGCAGCGCTAAGGGACAGAGCTACGAGCAGTACTTC.

The chain has TRBV19 and TRBJ2-2; 8 bases agree with TRBD1. CDR1 LNHDA and CDR2 SQIVND come from the germline V gene (reference sequence). V shed 7 bases and J 4 bases; nucleotides not matched to a gene: 5. The CDR3 loop spans 14 amino acids. CDR3 protein: CASIWTGSTGELFF. Written as DNA, the CDR3 is TGTGCCAGTATCTGGACAGGGTCCACCGGGGAGCTGTTTTTT.

This clonotype was picked up a small number of times. This rearrangement joins TRBV7-3 to TRBJ2-1; 12 bases are shared with TRBD2. V was pared by 5 bases and J by 4 bases, with 3 bases of the junction left unmatched. The CDR3 contains 15 residues. Germline assignment: CDR1 SGHTA and CDR2 FQGTGA. The CDR3 DNA reads as TGTGCCAGCAGCGACGGACTAGCGGGGTACAATGAGCAGTTCTTC. Translated, it gives CASSDGLAGYNEQFF. The full variable domain, completed using reference TRBV7-3 and TRBJ2-1, is GAGVSQTPSNKVTEKGKYVELRCDPISGHTALYWYRQSLGQGPEFLIYFQGTGAADDSGLPNDRFFAVRPEGSVSTLKIQRTERGDSAVYLCASSDGLAGYNEQFFGPGTRLTVL.

This clonotype came up a few times. The chain links TRBV20-1 to TRBJ2-2; D is undetermined. V lost 4 bases, J lost 2 bases, and 5 bases lay in between. This CDR3 has 12 residues. From germline, CDR1 is DFQATT and CDR2 SNEGSKA (reference sequence). CDR3 DNA sequence: TGCAGTGCTAAAAGAAACACCGGGGAGCTGTTTTTT. Its protein product is CSAKRNTGELFF.

This clonotype was recorded many times. The CDR3 sequence is CASSGQSSTDTQYF. The CDR3 DNA follows: TGCGCCAGCAGCGGGCAGTCTAGCACAGATACGCAGTATTTT. The chain has TRBV5-1 and TRBJ2-3; D gene ambiguous. Trimming left V 4 bases short and J 0 bases short, with 9 bases between. The CDR3 length is 14 residues. The germline V gene encodes CDR1 SGHRS and CDR2 YFSETQ.

This rearrangement joins TRBV30 to TRBJ2-2; D not resolved. The V end lost 3 bases, the J end lost 8 bases, and 7 bases lay between the germline ends. This CDR3 is built from 11 residues. The germline V gene has CDR1 GTSNPN and CDR2 SVGIG (reference sequence). The CDR3, as DNA: TGTGCCTGGAGCGGAGAGGGGGAGCTGTTTTTT. This sequence encodes CAWSGEGELFF. Full variable domain (rest looked up from reference TRBV30 and TRBJ2-2): SQTIHQWPATLVQPVGSPLSLECTVEGTSNPNLYWYRQAAGRGLQLLFYSVGIGQISSEVPQNLSASRPQDRQFILSSKKLLLSDSGFYLCAWSGEGELFFGEGSRLTVL.

In its sample, this clonotype was seen a few times. The V and J genes are TRBV7-9 and TRBJ1-5; D ambiguous. CDR1 is SEHNR and CDR2 is FQNEAQ in the germline V gene (reference sequence). The CDR3 covers 12 residues. V lost 3 bases and J lost 7, with 7 bases in between. CDR3 DNA sequence: TGTGCCAGCAGCTTGGAGGAACAGCCCCAGCATTTT. Translating gives CASSLEEQPQHF.

Only a few counts were recorded for this clonotype. V usage is TRBV27 and J usage is TRBJ2-6, with 7 bases aligning to TRBD1. The CDR3 runs to 18 residues. The trim removed 3 bases at V and 0 bases at J, leaving 8 bases unmatched. The germline V gene encodes CDR1 MNHEY and CDR2 SMNVEV (reference sequence). The CDR3 bases are TGTGCCAGCAGTTTCGGAGACAGGGCCCTCTCTGGGGCCAACGTCCTGACTTTC. This encodes CASSFGDRALSGANVLTF.

The sample holds many counts of this clonotype. V gene TRBV12-3 or TRBV12-4 combines with J gene TRBJ1-1; a weak D match, TRBD1 (6 bases). The CDR3 length is 13 residues. Trimming cost V 6 bases and J 1 base, with 9 bases left between them. The CDR3 loop is CASSRQENTEAFF. The CDR3 region has the DNA TGTGCCAGCAGCCGACAGGAGAACACTGAAGCTTTCTTT.

The chain couples TRBV29-1 to TRBJ2-2; perhaps D is TRBD1 or TRBD2 (6 bases each). V was pared by 7 bases and J by 5 bases, with 20 bases between. This CDR3 is built from 15 residues. Germline assignment: CDR1 SQVTM and CDR2 ANQGSEA. The CDR3, as DNA: TGCAGCGCCGCGGCCGGGGGCTGGGGGACCGGGGAGCTGTTTTTT. It is translated as CSAAAGGWGTGELFF.